The 24 T cell receptor beta chains in this list originate from one sample, sequenced in a study of T cells in localized non-small cell lung cancer. Repertoires were generated with immunoSEQ multiplex PCR, while TCRdb's copy carries only in-frame clones and drops some. Of fewer than 4,500 clones in the sample, roughly 42% are singletons; the top ten hold roughly 14%. Sequencing was performed on lung tumor tissue, taken before any cancer treatment. These receptors came from a male donor aged 60 or over with stage I lung adenocarcinoma.

V usage is TRBV19 and J usage is TRBJ1-5, with TRBD1 as a possible D gene (6 bases). The CDR3 totals 15 residues. V was cut by 3 bases and J by 1 base, with 10 bases left in between. Germline V gene sequence: CDR1 LNHDA, CDR2 SQIVND (reference sequence). The CDR3 is CASSIIGTSNQPQHF. Here the CDR3 DNA reads TGTGCCAGTAGTATTATCGGGACAAGCAATCAGCCCCAGCATTTT.

This clone has only a few counts. The chain recombines TRBV19 with TRBJ2-5; D is undetermined. The CDR3 contains 13 residues. The ends were cut back, 3 bases at V and 2 bases at J, with 7 bases in the middle. In germline, CDR1 is LNHDA, CDR2 SQIVND (reference sequence). Here the CDR3 reads CASSIQTQETQYF. In DNA form, the CDR3 reads TGTGCCAGTAGTATCCAGACTCAAGAGACCCAGTACTTC.

The gene calls are TRBV28 and TRBJ1-6; 9 nucleotides align to TRBD1. The CDR3 is 17 amino acids. From germline, CDR1 is MDHEN and CDR2 SYDVKM. J gave up 10 bases and V 5 bases, and 15 bases lay outside the gene matches. The CDR3 bases are TGTGCCAGCAGTCCCCCCGTGGCGGGACAGGGTGGCTCACCCCTCCACTTT. Translation gives CASSPPVAGQGGSPLHF.

The V gene is TRBV29-1, the J gene TRBJ2-5; TRBD2 might be the D (6 bases). The CDR3 is made up of 14 amino acids. V gave up 1 base and J gave up 5 bases, with 14 bases separating them. The germline CDR1 and CDR2 sequences are SQVTM and ANQGSEA. The CDR3 loop is CSVEGPGSTETQYF. CDR3 nucleotides: TGCAGCGTTGAAGGCCCCGGGAGTACGGAGACCCAGTACTTC.

This clone was detected only a few times. This chain connects TRBV6-8 to TRBJ2-7; D is unresolved. Germline V gives CDR1 MNHGY, CDR2 SAAAGT. The V and J ends lost 3 bases and 3 bases respectively, with 6 bases between them. The CDR3 runs 12 residues. The CDR3 DNA is TGTGCCAGCAGTTATAGGCACTACGAGCAGTACTTC. It translates to CASSYRHYEQYF.

V gene TRBV30 combines with J gene TRBJ2-7; 8 positions match TRBD1. The germline V gene encodes CDR1 GTSNPN and CDR2 SVGIG (reference sequence). V shed 0 bases, J shed 9 bases, and the junction held 13 bases outside the gene matches. The CDR3 covers 15 residues. Here the CDR3 DNA reads TGTGCCTGGAGTGTACGACAGGGGACCATCCTTGGGCAGTACTTC. Translation: CAWSVRQGTILGQYF. Looking up the rest from reference TRBV30 and TRBJ2-7 gives the full variable domain: SQTIHQWPATLVQPVGSPLSLECTVEGTSNPNLYWYRQAAGRGLQLLFYSVGIGQISSEVPQNLSASRPQDRQFILSSKKLLLSDSGFYLCAWSVRQGTILGQYFGPGTRLTVT.

The chain employs TRBV28 and TRBJ1-5; D is perhaps TRBD1 (6 bases). Trimming stripped 5 bases from V and 4 bases from J, with 18 bases between. Germline CDR1 is MDHEN and CDR2 is SYDVKM. The CDR3 loop spans 16 amino acids. CDR3 protein: CASSITGHLLNQPQHF. CDR3 coding DNA: TGTGCCAGCAGTATAACGGGACACCTACTAAATCAGCCCCAGCATTTT.

The chain links TRBV19 to TRBJ1-2; weak D call: TRBD1 (5 bases). The CDR3 runs 16 residues. Trimming took 6 bases from V and 5 from J, leaving 22 bases between them. Germline lookup yields CDR1 LNHDA and CDR2 SQIVND (reference sequence). The CDR3 here is CASRSIGTPSGYGYTF. In nucleotides, the CDR3 is TGTGCCAGTAGATCTATTGGGACTCCATCAGGGTATGGCTACACCTTC.

The V and J genes are TRBV28 and TRBJ2-7; TRBD1 aligns across 7 bases. The CDR3 extends over 15 amino acids. V gave up 5 bases and J gave up 4 bases; unmatched junction bases: 11. Germline CDR1 is MDHEN and CDR2 is SYDVKM. The CDR3 DNA is TGTGCCAGCAGTCGCACCACCGGGACAGAATACGAGCAGTACTTC. Translating gives CASSRTTGTEYEQYF. The variable domain in full, completed from reference TRBV28 and TRBJ2-7, reads DVKVTQSSRYLVKRTGEKVFLECVQDMDHENMFWYRQDPGLGLRLIYFSYDVKMKEKGDIPEGYSVSREKKERFSLILESASTNQTSMYLCASSRTTGTEYEQYFGPGTRLTVT.

This clone was counted once. The chain links TRBV2 to TRBJ2-4; 8 bases fit TRBD2. This CDR3 region has 15 residues. Germline V gene data show CDR1 as SNHLY and CDR2 as FYNNEI. V lost 8 bases to trimming and J lost 6 bases; unmatched junction nucleotides: 12. The DNA for the CDR3 is TGTGCCAGCCGGCCACGGGGGGGATTTGGAAACATTCAGTACTTC. Protein product: CASRPRGGFGNIQYF.

This clone has just a few counts. This chain links TRBV7-5 with TRBJ2-7. TRBV7-5 is listed as a pseudogene. This CDR3 is built from 15 residues. CDR3 amino acids: CASSRTGAGTYEQYF. CDR3 nucleotides: TGTGCCAGCAGCCGCACGGGCGCAGGTACCTACGAGCAGTACTTC.

This clone was counted only a few times. The chain has TRBV6-8 and TRBJ2-7; D remains ambiguous. CDR3 length: 13 amino acids. Germline V gives CDR1 MNHGY, CDR2 SAAAGT. Trimming took 2 bases from V and 6 from J, leaving 11 bases between them. The CDR3 nucleotides read TGTGCCAGCAGTTACAATGAACGGTCCGAGCAGTACTTC. Translated, it gives CASSYNERSEQYF.

This clone was seen a handful of times. The chain is built from TRBV15 and TRBJ2-6, with D perhaps TRBD1 (6 bases). The CDR3 sequence is 18 residues long. Germline lookup yields CDR1 LNHNV and CDR2 YYDKDF (reference sequence). The V gene lost 5 bases and the J gene lost 0 bases, with 17 bases spanning the gap. The CDR3 DNA reads as TGTGCCACCAGCGGAAACAGGGATGAGGGCTCTGGGGCCAACGTCCTGACTTTC. Translated: CATSGNRDEGSGANVLTF. The full variable domain, with the rest looked up from reference TRBV15 and TRBJ2-6, is DAMVIQNPRYQVTQFGKPVTLSCSQTLNHNVMYWYQQKSSQAPKLLFHYYDKDFNNEADTPDNFQSRRPNTSFCFLDIRSPGLGDTAMYLCATSGNRDEGSGANVLTFGAGSRLTVL.

This clone appeared a few times. V gene TRBV18 combines with J gene TRBJ1-6, with D unresolved. The CDR3 totals 14 residues. Trimming took 6 bases from V and 10 from J, leaving 16 bases between them. Germline CDR1 KGHSH, CDR2 LQKENI. CDR3 loop: CASSPPGYESPLHF. CDR3 sequence (DNA): TGTGCCAGCTCCCCCCCCGGGTACGAATCACCCCTCCACTTT.

This clone has only one observation. The V and J genes are TRBV28 and TRBJ2-2; TRBD2 matches at 7 bases. CDR1 is MDHEN and CDR2 is SYDVKM in the germline V gene. J gave up 5 bases and V 2 bases, and 2 bases lay outside the gene matches. The CDR3 totals 14 residues. The DNA of the CDR3 is TGTGCCAGCAGTTTACCGGGAGGTACCGGGGAGCTGTTTTTT. Amino acid sequence: CASSLPGGTGELFF.

This clone rates as medium-sized. The gene calls are TRBV6-8 and TRBJ2-4; TRBD1 agrees at 9 bases. CDR3 size: 14 residues. Germline V gene sequence: CDR1 MNHGY, CDR2 SAAAGT. Trimming at V came to 6 bases and at J to 8 bases, leaving 8 bases not matched to a gene. DNA of the CDR3: TGTGCCAGCAGAACCGGGACAGGGAGGGACATTCAGTACTTC. Translation gives CASRTGTGRDIQYF.

This sequence joins TRBV28 and TRBJ2-1; TRBD2 matches at 14 bases. The CDR3 runs to 18 residues. Germline V gives CDR1 MDHEN, CDR2 SYDVKM. With 4 bases clipped from V and 7 bases from J, the junction kept 12 bases outside the gene matches. The CDR3 loop reads CASSWVPGLAGEWNEQFF. CDR3 coding DNA: TGTGCCAGCAGTTGGGTCCCGGGACTAGCGGGAGAGTGGAATGAGCAGTTCTTC.

J is TRBJ1-4 and V is TRBV29-1; 9 bases agree with TRBD1. CDR3 size: 14 residues. V was clipped by 6 bases and J by 7 bases; unmatched bases: 9. The germline V gene encodes CDR1 SQVTM and CDR2 ANQGSEA. CDR3 residues: CSVKPGQGGEKLFF. The DNA for the CDR3 is TGCAGCGTAAAACCGGGACAGGGAGGTGAAAAACTGTTTTTT.

The V gene is TRBV19, the J gene TRBJ2-1, with 7 nucleotides matching TRBD1. The CDR3 extends over 13 amino acids. Germline-derived CDR1 and CDR2 are LNHDA and SQIVND (reference sequence). J lost 8 bases, V lost 4 bases, and 5 bases had no gene match. Here the CDR3 DNA reads TGTGCCAGTAGTAAACAGGGGTGGCATGAGCAGTTCTTC. The encoded protein is CASSKQGWHEQFF.

This chain links TRBV19 with TRBJ2-5, with 9 nucleotides matching TRBD1. Trimming removed 4 bases from V and 2 bases from J; junction bases left unmatched: 2. Germline CDR1 LNHDA, CDR2 SQIVND (reference sequence). The CDR3 has 14 residues. The CDR3 bases are TGTGCCAGTAGTACCGACAGGGGGCAAGAGACCCAGTACTTC. Its protein product is CASSTDRGQETQYF.

J is TRBJ2-7 and V is TRBV30; 10 bases fit TRBD1. Germline V gene lookup returns CDR1 GTSNPN and CDR2 SVGIG (reference sequence). The CDR3 totals 16 residues. V gave up 3 bases and J gave up 5 bases; unmatched junction bases: 13. CDR3 sequence (DNA): TGTGCCTGGAGACGGGCCGGGACAGGGGATCTCCACGAGCAGTACTTC. Protein: CAWRRAGTGDLHEQYF. Together with reference TRBV30 and TRBJ2-7, the CDR3 gives the full variable domain: SQTIHQWPATLVQPVGSPLSLECTVEGTSNPNLYWYRQAAGRGLQLLFYSVGIGQISSEVPQNLSASRPQDRQFILSSKKLLLSDSGFYLCAWRRAGTGDLHEQYFGPGTRLTVT.

V is TRBV12-2 and J is TRBJ2-3; TRBD1 is the table's D call, not checked against the DNA. TRBV12-2 corresponds to a pseudogene. The CDR3 is 14 amino acids. CDR3 bases: TGTGCCAGTACCTTGGGCAGAGTGGCAGATACGCAGTATTTT. It yields the protein CASTLGRVADTQYF.

The rearrangement joins TRBV29-1 to TRBJ1-1, with D uncertain. V gave up 6 bases and J gave up 1 base, with 9 bases separating them. The CDR3 loop spans 12 amino acids. The germline V gene has CDR1 SQVTM and CDR2 ANQGSEA. The DNA for the CDR3 is TGCAGCGTAGGTAGAGCGAACACTGAAGCTTTCTTT. Translated, it gives CSVGRANTEAFF.

The chain has TRBV14 and TRBJ1-6; perhaps TRBD1 as D (6 bases). The ends were cut back, 1 base at V and 7 bases at J, with 20 bases in the middle. The germline gives CDR1 SGHDN, CDR2 FVKESK. The CDR3 is 18 amino acids. In DNA, the CDR3 is TGTGCCAGCAGCCAAGGCCAAAGTTGGGACACTCCGAATTCACCCCTCCACTTT. Protein product: CASSQGQSWDTPNSPLHF.